The 32 T cell receptor beta chains listed next were all sequenced from one sample in a study of OX40 agonist ivuxolimab in advanced cancers. The method was immunoSEQ multiplex PCR; TCRdb's version includes in-frame clones alone and lacks a portion of them. The sample has more than 45,000 clones; around 88% are singletons. The starting material was CD4+ or CD8+ T cells sorted from blood, obtained in a trial of the OX40 agonist ivuxolimab. The receptors were gathered from an adult with an advanced solid tumor such as melanoma, head and neck, liver or kidney cancer.

This chain links TRBV5-1 with TRBJ2-1, with D perhaps matching TRBD1 (5 bases). Germline CDR1 SGHRS, CDR2 YFSETQ. This CDR3 has 14 residues. V was clipped by 3 bases and J by 4 bases, with 11 bases between them. The chain's CDR3 is CASSSARGYNEQFF. DNA of the CDR3: TGCGCCAGCAGCTCTGCTAGGGGATACAATGAGCAGTTCTTC.

CDR3 sequence: CASSRLAGTYNEQFF. As DNA, the CDR3 is TGTGCCAGCAGTCGACTAGCGGGGACCTACAATGAGCAGTTCTTC. V and J are TRBV7-2 and TRBJ2-1; 11 bases map to TRBD2. This CDR3 spans 15 amino acids. V trimming: 6 bases; J trimming: 2 bases; junction bases outside the gene matches: 3. Germline V gene sequence: CDR1 SGHTA, CDR2 FQGNSA. Full variable domain (missing parts from reference TRBV7-2 and TRBJ2-1): GAGVSQSPSNKVTEKGKDVELRCDPISGHTALYWYRQSLGQGLEFLIYFQGNSAPDKSGLPSDRFSAERTGGSVSTLTIQRTQQEDSAVYLCASSRLAGTYNEQFFGPGTRLTVL.

The J gene is TRBJ1-2, the V gene TRBV19; 7 bases agree with TRBD1. With 5 bases clipped from V and 2 bases from J, the junction kept 2 bases outside the gene matches. The CDR3 totals 13 residues. Germline CDR1 reads LNHDA; CDR2 reads SQIVND (reference sequence). CDR3 loop: CASSLTGNYGYTF. The CDR3 DNA reads TGTGCCAGTAGTTTGACAGGGAACTATGGCTACACCTTC.

J is TRBJ1-6 and V is TRBV30; TRBD1 might be the D (5 bases). In germline, CDR1 is GTSNPN, CDR2 SVGIG (reference sequence). Trimming cost V 3 bases and J 3 bases, with 24 bases left between them. CDR3 length equals 19 residues. CDR3 loop: CAWSPKVRGFSRYNSPLHF. The DNA of the CDR3 is TGTGCCTGGAGCCCCAAGGTCCGGGGGTTCAGCCGCTATAATTCACCCCTCCACTTT.

The genes are TRBV5-1 and TRBJ2-3; 8 nucleotides align to TRBD1. CDR1 SGHRS and CDR2 YFSETQ come from the germline V gene. J lost 2 bases, V lost 0 bases, and 5 bases had no gene match. This CDR3 comprises 16 residues. CDR3 loop: CASSLGTGTYTDTQYF. DNA for the CDR3: TGCGCCAGCAGCTTGGGGACAGGGACTTACACAGATACGCAGTATTTT.

The chain couples TRBV9 to TRBJ2-1, with 8 positions matching TRBD1. Germline V lookup: CDR1 SGDLS, CDR2 YYNGEE. Trimming at V came to 3 bases and at J to 10 bases, leaving 12 bases not matched to a gene. The CDR3 contains 15 residues. The CDR3 sequence is CASSGYTGGGNEQFF. CDR3 nucleotides: TGTGCCAGCAGCGGATACACAGGGGGTGGCAACGAGCAGTTCTTC.

The genes are TRBV5-8 and TRBJ1-6; D might be TRBD1 (6 bases). Per germline, CDR1 SGHTS and CDR2 YDEGEE. Trimming shortened V by 2 bases and J by 10 bases, and 10 bases separated the two germline ends. The CDR3 extends over 13 amino acids. Here the CDR3 DNA reads TGTGCCAGCAGCTTAAACAGGGACTCACCCCTCCACTTT. Protein sequence: CASSLNRDSPLHF.

In its sample, this clone was seen once. This sequence joins TRBV30 and TRBJ2-3; D is perhaps TRBD2 (6 bases). The CDR3 length is 14 residues. CDR1 and CDR2 from the germline V gene are GTSNPN and SVGIG (reference sequence). V was shortened by 3 bases and J by 0 bases, with 10 bases between the two germline ends. The CDR3 reads CAWRPAGSTDTQYF. DNA of the CDR3: TGTGCCTGGAGGCCCGCGGGGAGCACAGATACGCAGTATTTT.

This clone showed up just once. J is TRBJ2-3 and V is TRBV6-5; D might be TRBD2 (6 bases). The CDR3 spans 14 residues. V was cut by 4 bases and J by 4 bases, with 12 bases left in between. Germline CDR1 and CDR2: MNHEY and SVGAGI. As DNA, the CDR3 is TGTGCCAGCAGTTGGGGGGTCGCAGCAGATACGCAGTATTTT. This sequence encodes CASSWGVAADTQYF.

The CDR3 DNA reads as TGTGCCAGCAGCTCGGGACCGGGACAGACTAATGAAAAACTGTTTTTT. It is translated as CASSSGPGQTNEKLFF. The chain combines TRBV7-9 with TRBJ1-4, with TRBD1 identical over 7 bases. The V gene end was trimmed by 4 bases and the J gene end by 2 bases; junction bases not matched to a gene: 7. The CDR3 runs 16 residues. The germline CDR1 and CDR2 sequences are SEHNR and FQNEAQ (reference sequence).

The V and J genes are TRBV30 and TRBJ1-4; D is possibly TRBD1 (5 bases). Trimming pared 1 base from V and 5 bases from J, leaving 17 bases between. This CDR3 has 16 amino acids. CDR1 is GTSNPN and CDR2 is SVGIG in the germline V gene (reference sequence). CDR3: CAWSGRAVAGNEKLFF. The DNA of the CDR3 is TGTGCCTGGAGTGGTAGGGCTGTGGCAGGGAATGAAAAACTGTTTTTT.

The rearrangement joins TRBV9 to TRBJ2-2; D possibly matches TRBD1 or TRBD2 (5 bases each). V shed 1 base and J shed 1 base, with 11 bases lying between them. The CDR3 runs to 16 residues. Germline CDR1 is SGDLS and CDR2 is YYNGEE. CDR3 in amino acids: CASSVRGDGNTGELFF. CDR3 nucleotide sequence: TGTGCCAGCAGCGTACGGGGCGACGGGAACACCGGGGAGCTGTTTTTT.

CDR3 amino acids: CASSYSTDRPQHF. The CDR3 DNA follows: TGTGCCAGCAGTTACTCAACGGATCGGCCCCAGCATTTT. This chain connects TRBV6-5 to TRBJ1-5; D ambiguous. In germline, CDR1 is MNHEY, CDR2 SVGAGI. Trimming took 0 bases from V and 9 from J, leaving 9 bases between them. CDR3 length: 13 amino acids.

The chain couples TRBV29-1 to TRBJ2-1; possible D gene TRBD1, 5 bases. Between the trimmed V and J ends, which lost 5 bases and 6 bases, there was a span of 11 bases. The CDR3 is 12 residues long. CDR1 SQVTM and CDR2 ANQGSEA come from the germline V gene. The CDR3 nucleotides are TGCAGCGTTATTACCCAGGGCAATGAGCAGTTCTTC. Translation: CSVITQGNEQFF.

This chain uses TRBV19 with TRBJ1-3; no firm D call. Germline CDR1 and CDR2: LNHDA and SQIVND (reference sequence). The length of the CDR3 is 14 residues. V was shortened by 10 bases and J by 2 bases, with 15 bases between the two germline ends. The DNA of the CDR3 is TGTGCCACCCAACCCCCCCTGACTGGAAACACCATATATTTT. This gives the protein CATQPPLTGNTIYF.

There are a few counts of this clone. The genes are TRBV7-3 and TRBJ2-1; perhaps TRBD2 as D (6 bases). The length of the CDR3 is 13 residues. Germline loops: CDR1 SGHTA, CDR2 FQGTGA. V was pared by 3 bases and J by 7 bases, with 10 bases between. This CDR3 is CASSLTSWNEQFF. The CDR3 bases are TGTGCCAGCAGCTTGACTAGTTGGAATGAGCAGTTCTTC.

The chain recombines TRBV19 with TRBJ2-7; 7 nucleotides match TRBD1. The germline gives CDR1 LNHDA, CDR2 SQIVND (reference sequence). V shed 8 bases and J 4 bases; nucleotides not matched to a gene: 11. The CDR3 covers 14 residues. The CDR3 nucleotides read TGTGCCAGTCCCCCGGGACAGAAGATATACGAGCAGTACTTC. As protein: CASPPGQKIYEQYF.

A word on this clone: Other DNA variants within this sample encode the same CDR3. V gene TRBV7-3 combines with J gene TRBJ2-5; perhaps TRBD2 as D (6 bases). V was shortened by 3 bases and J by 1 base, with 6 bases between the two germline ends. CDR3 length: 13 residues. CDR1 SGHTA and CDR2 FQGTGA come from the germline V gene. CDR3: CASSLGLQETQYF. CDR3 DNA: TGTGCCAGCAGCTTGGGACTCCAAGAGACCCAGTACTTC.

The chain joins TRBV9 to TRBJ2-2; 8 bases fit TRBD2. CDR1 and CDR2 from the germline V gene are SGDLS and YYNGEE. CDR3 length: 15 amino acids. After removal of 1 base from V and 8 bases from J, the junction contained 7 bases not matched to a gene. CDR3 nucleotide sequence: TGTGCCAGCAGCGTAAGGGTAGCGGGGACTGGGGAGCTGTTTTTT. Its protein product is CASSVRVAGTGELFF.

J is TRBJ1-1 and V is TRBV28, with TRBD1 as a possible D gene (5 bases). This CDR3 contains 12 residues. V was cut by 8 bases and J by 10 bases, with 17 bases left in between. The V gene's germline CDR1 is MDHEN and CDR2 SYDVKM. The CDR3, as DNA: TGTGCCAGCGAGGTCAGGGATTTTGGAGCTTTCTTT. Protein: CASEVRDFGAFF.

V and J are TRBV5-1 and TRBJ1-6; 10 nucleotides match TRBD1. The CDR3 covers 15 residues. Germline V gene lookup returns CDR1 SGHRS and CDR2 YFSETQ. With V trimmed by 4 bases and J by 3 bases, 1 base remained unmatched. CDR3 protein: CASSGQGDYNSPLHF. Here the CDR3 DNA reads TGCGCCAGCAGCGGACAGGGGGACTATAATTCACCCCTCCACTTT.

V and J are TRBV6-6 and TRBJ2-7; D not certain. The V gene lost 2 bases and the J gene lost 9 bases, with 8 bases spanning the gap. The CDR3 runs 11 residues. CDR1 and CDR2 from the germline V gene are MNHNY and SVGAGI (reference sequence). As DNA, the CDR3 is TGTGCCAGCAGTTACCAACAAGGGCAGTACTTC. Residues: CASSYQQGQYF.

The CDR3 loop is CASSAFGNTIYF. The CDR3 DNA reads TGTGCCAGCAGTGCCTTTGGAAACACCATATATTTT. The V and J genes are TRBV2 and TRBJ1-3, with no clear D. Germline V gives CDR1 SNHLY, CDR2 FYNNEI. The CDR3 is made up of 12 amino acids. V was cut by 4 bases and J by 3 bases, with 4 bases left in between.

The chain couples TRBV4-3 to TRBJ2-7; 13 bases line up with TRBD2. Germline-derived CDR1 and CDR2 are LGHNA and YSLEER. With 5 bases clipped from V and 2 bases from J, the junction kept 3 bases outside the gene matches. The CDR3 sequence is 15 residues long. The CDR3 DNA reads as TGCGCCAGCAGCTGGACTAGCGGGGGTCCCTACGAGCAGTACTTC. Its translation: CASSWTSGGPYEQYF.

This rearrangement joins TRBV7-8 to TRBJ2-2; D gene unclear. The CDR3 is made up of 13 amino acids. Trimming cost V 4 bases and J 2 bases, with 5 bases left between them. The germline gives CDR1 SGHVS, CDR2 FQNEAQ. The CDR3 region has the DNA TGTGCCAGCAGCTCGGTCAACACCGGGGAGCTGTTTTTT. This encodes CASSSVNTGELFF. Filled out from reference TRBV7-8 and TRBJ2-2, the complete variable domain reads GAGVSQSPRYKVAKRGQDVALRCDPISGHVSLFWYQQALGQGPEFLTYFQNEAQLDKSGLPSDRFFAERPEGSVSTLKIQRTQQEDSAVYLCASSSVNTGELFFGEGSRLTVL.

The chain recombines TRBV7-2 with TRBJ2-3; 11 bases fit TRBD1. Germline values: CDR1 SGHTA, CDR2 FQGNSA. The V segment lost 5 bases and the J segment 4 bases; nucleotides outside the gene matches: 5. This CDR3 region has 15 residues. CDR3 loop: CASSRGQGAADTQYF. The CDR3 nucleotides read TGTGCCAGCAGCCGTGGACAGGGGGCCGCAGATACGCAGTATTTT.

This clone showed up just once. The chain joins TRBV7-6 to TRBJ2-5; 7 bases are a match to TRBD1. V dropped 5 bases and J dropped 5; count of bases not matched to a gene: 2. Germline CDR1 is SGHVS and CDR2 is FNYEAQ. The CDR3 is made up of 12 amino acids. The CDR3 is CASSVTGETQYF. The CDR3 bases are TGTGCCAGCAGCGTGACAGGGGAGACCCAGTACTTC.

The chain couples TRBV5-1 to TRBJ1-1; D may be TRBD1 (6 bases). With 4 bases removed from V and 1 base from J, the gap between germline ends came to 11 bases. Looked up from germline, CDR1 is SGHRS and CDR2 is YFSETQ. The CDR3 is 14 residues long. CDR3 region: CASSPGGPNTEAFF. CDR3 nucleotides: TGCGCCAGCAGCCCCGGGGGCCCGAACACTGAAGCTTTCTTT.

V is TRBV19 and J is TRBJ2-2; no firm D call. This CDR3 is built from 16 residues. The germline V gene has CDR1 LNHDA and CDR2 SQIVND (reference sequence). Deletions cut 1 base from V and 2 bases from J, with 11 bases between. The CDR3: CASSIVEQPNTGELFF. CDR3 bases: TGTGCCAGTAGTATAGTAGAACAGCCTAACACCGGGGAGCTGTTTTTT.

The V and J genes are TRBV5-6 and TRBJ1-1, with D tentatively TRBD1 (5 bases). The V gene's germline CDR1 is SGHDT and CDR2 YYEEEE. Trimming cost V 3 bases and J 4 bases, with 7 bases left between them. This CDR3 spans 12 amino acids. The CDR3 region is CASSWGGTEAFF. CDR3 in DNA: TGTGCCAGCAGCTGGGGGGGCACTGAAGCTTTCTTT. Full variable domain (remainder filled in from reference TRBV5-6 and TRBJ1-1): DAGVTQSPTHLIKTRGQQVTLRCSPKSGHDTVSWYQQALGQGPQFIFQYYEEEERQRGNFPDRFSGHQFPNYSSELNVNALLLGDSALYLCASSWGGTEAFFGQGTRLTVV.

The gene calls are TRBV6-4 and TRBJ2-1, with 7 bases fitting TRBD2. In germline, CDR1 is MRHNA, CDR2 SNTAGT. V was pared by 3 bases and J by 9 bases, with 8 bases of the junction left unmatched. The CDR3 is 14 amino acids. This CDR3 is CASSDFFGGGEQFF. In DNA form, the CDR3 reads TGTGCCAGCAGTGATTTCTTCGGCGGGGGTGAGCAGTTCTTC.

This clone was seen a few times. V and J are TRBV4-2 and TRBJ1-4, with a possible D match to TRBD1 (6 bases). Trimming pared 1 base from V and 6 bases from J, leaving 15 bases between. Germline lookup yields CDR1 LGHNA and CDR2 YNFKEQ. This CDR3 has 16 residues. The CDR3 loop is CASSQGDSGADEKLFF. In nucleotides, the CDR3 is TGTGCCAGCAGCCAAGGGGACTCAGGGGCAGATGAAAAACTGTTTTTT.